This T cell receptor (beta chain) was recovered during a study of T cells in Graves' hyperthyroidism and ophthalmopathy. TCR beta CDR3 region amplification was performed from RNA transcripts. Initially, a first-round RT-PCR of the TCR CDR3 employed the HTBI primer set. TCRdb re-analysed the multiplex PCR reads in MiXCR, keeping a single row per CDR3 protein. Found here are 550,000 to 600,000 distinct CDR3 sequences, 14% of them singletons; the top ten hold less than 9%. Study-wide results and limits: A model using 13 V-J features told ophthalmopathy apart from stable hyperthyroidism.

Note on this clonotype: The antigen remains undetermined.

The CDR3 totals 15 residues. CDR1 MNHEY and CDR2 SVGEGT come from the germline V gene. V lost 2 bases and J lost 4, with 14 bases in between. This chain uses TRBV6-2 or TRBV6-3 with TRBJ1-2; no clear D. The TCR originated in a woman aged 18 to 35 with Graves' ophthalmopathy. The sequencing input was blood. The CDR3 coding sequence is TGTGCCAGCAGTTACCCGTCTAACGGGATCTATGGCTACACCTTC. Amino acids: CASSYPSNGIYGYTF.